Following are 14 T cell receptor beta chains from one sample sequenced in a study of T cells in Graves' hyperthyroidism and ophthalmopathy. What was amplified from RNA transcripts were TCR beta CDR3 regions. With the HTBI primer set, the TCR CDR3 went through a first round of RT-PCR. TCRdb called the multiplex PCR reads again in MiXCR, with one record for every CDR3 protein. The table has roughly 660,000 distinct CDR3 sequences, around a sixth seen once. Specimen: blood. Receptors were obtained from a man aged 45-65 years with Graves' hyperthyroidism.

Notes on this clonotype: One base away lies a much larger clone, so this may be a sequencing read error. The chain uses TRBV10-3 and TRBJ2-2, with 13 bases matching TRBD2. V lost 10 bases, J lost 8 bases, and 10 bases stayed unmatched. The CDR3 is made up of 15 amino acids. Germline loops: CDR1 ENHRY, CDR2 SYGVKD. CDR3 nucleotide sequence: TGTGCCACCCTGGGACTAGCGGGAAGCTCTGGGGAGCTGTTTTTT. Encoded protein: CATLGLAGSSGELFF.

This clonotype has a count of ten or more. The chain employs TRBV7-8 and TRBJ2-7; 11 bases fit TRBD2. Per germline, CDR1 SGHVS and CDR2 FQNEAQ. V trimming: 4 bases; J trimming: 4 bases; junction bases outside the gene matches: 6. The CDR3 is 15 residues long. DNA of the CDR3: TGTGCCAGCAGCTCGGGACTAGCGGTAGCATACGAGCAGTACTTC. Translated, it gives CASSSGLAVAYEQYF.

This chain uses TRBV20-1 with TRBJ2-7, with 8 bases fitting TRBD1. The length of the CDR3 is 15 residues. Looked up from germline, CDR1 is DFQATT and CDR2 is SNEGSKA (reference sequence). The junction had 9 bases not matched to a gene; V was cut back by 5 bases and J by 0 bases. The CDR3 loop reads CSAFSQGASSYEQYF. CDR3 DNA: TGCAGTGCTTTCTCCCAGGGGGCCAGCTCCTACGAGCAGTACTTC.

This clonotype was picked up many times. The chain is built from TRBV6-1 and TRBJ1-5; a possible D gene is TRBD1 (6 bases). V was pared by 6 bases and J by 5 bases, with 17 bases between. The CDR3 is 15 amino acids. Germline assignment: CDR1 MNHNS and CDR2 SASEGT. The CDR3 nucleotides read TGTGCCAGCAGGAGAGAACACAGGGAAGATCAGCCCCAGCATTTT. Amino acids: CASRREHREDQPQHF.

This clonotype has a count of ten or more. The chain is built from TRBV10-3 and TRBJ1-4; 8 bases are a match to TRBD1. Germline-derived CDR1 and CDR2 are ENHRY and SYGVKD. Unmatched junction bases numbered 8, after V lost 0 bases and J lost 8 bases. The CDR3 has 16 amino acids. CDR3 in amino acids: CAISESWQGAREKLFF. The CDR3 coding sequence is TGTGCCATCAGTGAGTCCTGGCAGGGGGCTCGAGAAAAACTGTTTTTT.

This clonotype has ten or more counts. The chain employs TRBV28 and TRBJ2-5, with 11 bases matching TRBD2. With 7 bases clipped from V and 4 bases from J, the junction kept 5 bases outside the gene matches. CDR3 length equals 14 residues. CDR1 and CDR2 from the germline V gene are MDHEN and SYDVKM. In nucleotides, the CDR3 is TGTGCCAGCAATAGCGGGGGGGAAGGAGAGACCCAGTACTTC. Translated: CASNSGGEGETQYF. The variable domain in full, with the rest retrieved from reference TRBV28 and TRBJ2-5, is DVKVTQSSRYLVKRTGEKVFLECVQDMDHENMFWYRQDPGLGLRLIYFSYDVKMKEKGDIPEGYSVSREKKERFSLILESASTNQTSMYLCASNSGGEGETQYFGPGTRLLVL.

V gene TRBV19 combines with J gene TRBJ2-1; D is possibly TRBD2 (6 bases). The CDR3 sequence is 19 residues long. The germline gives CDR1 LNHDA, CDR2 SQIVND (reference sequence). The germline V and J ends were trimmed by 3 bases and 0 bases, with 21 bases remaining between them. CDR3 nucleotides: TGTGCCAGTAGTATTTTTGAGGTAGCGGTACTGATCTCCTACAATGAGCAGTTCTTC. This gives the protein CASSIFEVAVLISYNEQFF.

V gene TRBV29-1 combines with J gene TRBJ2-7, with D possibly matching TRBD2 (5 bases). Per the germline V gene, CDR1 is SQVTM and CDR2 is ANQGSEA. The CDR3 runs 13 residues. Trimming pared 4 bases from V and 3 bases from J, leaving 13 bases between. The CDR3 spells CSVGAEISYEQYF. The CDR3 DNA follows: TGCAGCGTTGGAGCGGAGATCAGCTACGAGCAGTACTTC.

This clonotype was seen many times. The gene calls are TRBV11-2 and TRBJ2-1; tentatively, D is TRBD1 or TRBD2 (5 bases each). V was trimmed by 2 bases and J by 5 bases, leaving 10 bases between them. CDR3 size: 14 residues. CDR1 is SGHAT, CDR2 FQNNGV, per germline. Written as DNA, the CDR3 is TGTGCCAGCAGCTTAAGTCGGGACCACAATGAGCAGTTCTTC. Protein product: CASSLSRDHNEQFF.

The table lists this clonotype with many counts. This chain uses TRBV28 with TRBJ1-1; D gene ambiguous. Germline CDR1 and CDR2: MDHEN and SYDVKM. With 6 bases removed from V and 1 base from J, the gap between germline ends came to 12 bases. The CDR3 consists of 14 residues. This CDR3 is CASRSERGNTEAFF. The CDR3 DNA reads TGTGCCAGCAGATCAGAACGGGGGAACACTGAAGCTTTCTTT.

Worth noting for this clonotype: The junction and the germline gene differ at one end; a read error may be behind it. CDR3 nucleotides: TGTGCCAGCAGTTACTCGATAGCGGGCGGGGAGACCCAGCACTTC. It is translated as CASSYSIAGGETQHF. J is TRBJ2-5 and V is TRBV6-2 or TRBV6-3, with 7 bases lining up with TRBD2. Germline CDR1 is MNHEY and CDR2 is SVGEGT. The CDR3 has 15 amino acids.

This clonotype showed up many times. V and J are TRBV7-2 and TRBJ2-3; either TRBD1 or TRBD2 may supply D (5 bases each). From germline, CDR1 is SGHTA and CDR2 FQGNSA. This CDR3 has 14 residues. V lost 2 bases to trimming and J lost 2 bases, with 8 bases between them. The CDR3 DNA reads as TGTGCCAGCAGCTTACTAGGGACCACAGATACGCAGTATTTT. It translates to CASSLLGTTDTQYF.

The J gene is TRBJ2-2, the V gene TRBV30, with 7 bases aligning to TRBD1. J lost 4 bases, V lost 1 base, and 3 bases had no gene match. This CDR3 region has 14 residues. CDR1 is GTSNPN and CDR2 is SVGIG in the germline V gene (reference sequence). CDR3 region: CAWSDTGATGELFF. The CDR3 coding sequence is TGTGCCTGGAGTGACACAGGGGCCACCGGGGAGCTGTTTTTT.

This clonotype has more than one count but fewer than ten. CDR3 amino acids: CASSLGLPNNEQFF. The CDR3 DNA reads as TGTGCCAGCAGTTTAGGTCTTCCAAACAATGAGCAGTTCTTC. The chain couples TRBV28 to TRBJ2-1; D gene ambiguous. This CDR3 spans 14 amino acids. Trimming shortened V by 2 bases and J by 5 bases, and 10 bases separated the two germline ends. Germline lookup yields CDR1 MDHEN and CDR2 SYDVKM.